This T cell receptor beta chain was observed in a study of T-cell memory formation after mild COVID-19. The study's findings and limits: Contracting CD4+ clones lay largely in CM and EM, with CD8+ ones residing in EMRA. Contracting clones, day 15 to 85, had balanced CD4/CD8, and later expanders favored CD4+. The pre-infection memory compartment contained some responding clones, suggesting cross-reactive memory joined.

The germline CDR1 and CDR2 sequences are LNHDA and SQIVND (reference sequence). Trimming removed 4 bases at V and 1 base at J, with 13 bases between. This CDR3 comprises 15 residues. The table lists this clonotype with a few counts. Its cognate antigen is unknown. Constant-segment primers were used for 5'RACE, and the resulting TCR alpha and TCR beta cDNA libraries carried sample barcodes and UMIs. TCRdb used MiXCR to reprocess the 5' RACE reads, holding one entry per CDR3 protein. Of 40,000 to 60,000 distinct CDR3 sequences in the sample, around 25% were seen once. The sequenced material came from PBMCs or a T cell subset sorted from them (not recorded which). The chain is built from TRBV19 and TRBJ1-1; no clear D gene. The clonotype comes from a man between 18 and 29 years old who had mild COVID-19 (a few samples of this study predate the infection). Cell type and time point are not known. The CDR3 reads CASSKKQPANTEAFF. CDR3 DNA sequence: TGTGCCAGTAGTAAAAAACAGCCCGCGAACACTGAAGCTTTCTTT. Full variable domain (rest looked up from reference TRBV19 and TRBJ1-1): DGGITQSPKYLFRKEGQNVTLSCEQNLNHDAMYWYRQDPGQGLRLIYYSQIVNDFQKGDIAEGYSVSREKKESFPLTVTSAQKNPTAFYLCASSKKQPANTEAFFGQGTRLTVV.